Following are 7 T cell receptor beta chains from one sample sequenced in a study of blood T cell repertoires in COVID-19. The data were produced by immunoSEQ multiplex PCR, yet TCRdb's version contains in-frame clones alone and is incomplete. The sample has over 95,000 clones, roughly 81% seen once. The sample taken for sequencing was peripheral blood. Source of these receptors: a human donor in a cohort sampled during active COVID-19.

This chain links TRBV5-4 with TRBJ1-2, with 7 bases aligning to TRBD1. The CDR3 consists of 13 residues. Per the germline V gene, CDR1 is SGHNT and CDR2 is YYREEE (reference sequence). After removal of 4 bases from V and 4 bases from J, the junction contained 4 bases not matched to a gene. CDR3 sequence reads: CASSPGTAYGYTF. The CDR3 DNA follows: TGTGCCAGCAGCCCGGGGACAGCCTATGGCTACACCTTC.

The chain employs TRBV30 and TRBJ1-2; a weak D match, TRBD1 (6 bases). CDR3 length equals 12 residues. V lost 2 bases, J lost 8 bases, and 12 bases lay in between. Germline CDR1 reads GTSNPN; CDR2 reads SVGIG (reference sequence). The CDR3 region is CAWSLQGYGYTF. The CDR3 nucleotides are TGTGCCTGGAGTCTACAGGGCTACGGCTACACCTTC.

The chain recombines TRBV27 with TRBJ2-7; D not certain. The V end was cut by 3 bases, the J end by 3 bases, with 6 bases between. The CDR3 runs 12 residues. Germline CDR1 reads MNHEY; CDR2 reads SMNVEV (reference sequence). CDR3 nucleotides: TGTGCCAGCAGTTTCGGGTTCTACGAGCAGTACTTC. Translated, it gives CASSFGFYEQYF.

The rearrangement links TRBV5-1 to TRBJ2-7; TRBD1 is a possible D gene (6 bases). Trimming pared 4 bases from V and 0 bases from J, leaving 17 bases between. CDR1 and CDR2 (germline): SGHRS, YFSETQ. The CDR3 is 16 amino acids. The CDR3 sequence is CASSPGVGQISYEQYF. Written as DNA, the CDR3 is TGCGCCAGCAGCCCCGGCGTGGGACAAATCTCCTACGAGCAGTACTTC.

The chain employs TRBV7-9 and TRBJ1-2; D perhaps matches TRBD1 (6 bases). V lost 5 bases and J lost 8, with 24 bases in between. The CDR3 consists of 16 residues. Germline loops: CDR1 SEHNR, CDR2 FQNEAQ (reference sequence). Here the CDR3 DNA reads TGTGCCAGCAGCCAATCGGGGGGCAATGTCGGGGCGGGCTACACCTTC. Protein product: CASSQSGGNVGAGYTF.

The chain links TRBV5-1 to TRBJ2-3; D not resolved. The CDR3 spans 14 residues. From germline, CDR1 is SGHRS and CDR2 YFSETQ. V lost 0 bases to trimming and J lost 1 base, with 6 bases between them. The CDR3 sequence: CASSLVQGTDTQYF. CDR3 sequence (DNA): TGCGCCAGCAGCTTGGTCCAGGGCACAGATACGCAGTATTTT.

J is TRBJ2-7 and V is TRBV29-1; a possible D gene is TRBD2 (5 bases). Germline loops: CDR1 SQVTM, CDR2 ANQGSEA. The CDR3 length is 13 residues. Trimming took off 6 bases at V and 0 bases at J, with 12 bases between the two ends. The CDR3 coding sequence is TGCAGCGTGGCCGGACTGGGCTCCTACGAGCAGTACTTC. This encodes CSVAGLGSYEQYF.